This is a list of T cell receptor beta chains from one sample in a study of blood T cell repertoires in COVID-19. Only in-frame clones appear in the TCRdb table, and some are missing; sequencing was by immunoSEQ multiplex PCR. The sample consists of roughly 380,000 clones, around nine tenths of them appearing once. The specimen sequenced was peripheral blood. The receptors shown here come from a woman aged 40-49 years with COVID-19, enrolled during active disease. The CDR3 runs from the conserved cysteine through the conserved F or W. D genes are given only for firm matches. Some rows have no size entry. The others give once, few or many, or a class for an expanded clone.

D gene	V gene	clone size	J gene	CDR3 protein	CDR3 DNA
TRBD1	TRBV19	.	TRBJ1-5	CASRDRGGSNQPQHF	TGTGCCAGCCGCGACAGGGGGGGATCCAATCAGCCCCAGCATTTT
TRBD1	TRBV9	.	TRBJ2-7	CASSLSGTGLYEQYF	TGTGCCAGCAGCCTATCCGGGACAGGGTTGTACGAGCAGTACTTC
TRBD1	TRBV29-1	.	TRBJ1-2	CSADQGAGYTF	TGCAGCGCGGACCAGGGGGCTGGCTACACCTTC
.	TRBV3-1/TRBV3-2	.	TRBJ1-3	CASSPTKTGNTIYF	TGTGCCAGCAGCCCTACCAAAACTGGAAACACCATATATTTT
.	TRBV6-2/TRBV6-3	.	TRBJ1-5	CASSRAGGARQPQHF	TGTGCCAGCAGTCGGGCTGGGGGGGCACGCCAGCCCCAGCATTTT
TRBD2	TRBV7-9	.	TRBJ2-7	CASSLGGTKETHEQYF	TGTGCCAGCAGCTTAGGAGGGACTAAGGAGACCCACGAGCAGTACTTC
TRBD2	TRBV10-3	once	TRBJ2-7	CAVSFSGSSRNEQYF	TGTGCCGTTTCCTTTAGCGGGAGTTCGAGGAACGAGCAGTACTTC
.	TRBV28	.	TRBJ2-5	CASSLSSRGYWETQYF	TGTGCCAGCAGTTTATCCTCCCGAGGCTATTGGGAGACCCAGTACTTC
.	TRBV7-9	.	TRBJ1-1	CASSFSDSRAEAFF	TGTGCCAGCAGCTTCTCGGACAGTAGAGCTGAAGCTTTCTTT
.	TRBV6-5	.	TRBJ1-6	CASSTVYSYNSPLHF	TGTGCCAGCAGTACGGTGTACTCCTATAATTCACCCCTCCACTTT
TRBD1	TRBV19	once	TRBJ2-4	CASSPWDSLLNIQYF	TGTGCCAGTAGCCCTTGGGACAGTCTCTTAAACATTCAGTACTTC
.	TRBV28	.	TRBJ2-1	CASSPRKGTPYNEQFF	TGTGCCAGCAGTCCCCGGAAAGGGACACCCTACAATGAGCAGTTCTTC
TRBD1	TRBV4-3	.	TRBJ1-2	CASSQQTGGYGYTF	TGCGCCAGCAGCCAACAAACAGGGGGCTATGGCTACACCTTC
.	TRBV5-6	.	TRBJ1-3	CASSNTGSGNTIYF	TGTGCCAGCTCCAATACAGGCTCTGGAAACACCATATATTTT
.	TRBV28	once	TRBJ2-7	CASSSPGTRLTHEQYF	TGTGCCAGCAGTTCCCCCGGGACTCGCCTCACCCACGAGCAGTACTTC
TRBD2	TRBV4-3	.	TRBJ2-3	CASSQGTLAGGFTDTQYF	TGCGCCAGCAGCCAAGGTACTTTAGCGGGGGGCTTCACAGATACGCAGTATTTT
.	TRBV18	.	TRBJ1-5	CASSPLAGQPQHF	TGTGCCAGCTCACCTTTAGCCGGCCAGCCCCAGCATTTT
TRBD2	TRBV7-9	.	TRBJ2-1	CASSRGEIWGGRDNEQFF	TGTGCCAGCAGCCGAGGGGAGATATGGGGCGGGAGGGACAATGAGCAGTTCTTC
TRBD1	TRBV9	few	TRBJ1-5	CASSAGTGRDQPQHF	TGTGCCAGCAGCGCTGGGACAGGCAGGGATCAGCCCCAGCATTTT
.	TRBV5-1	.	TRBJ1-3	CASSLGTDRSTGNTIYF	TGCGCCAGCAGCTTGGGAACCGACAGGTCTACTGGAAACACCATATATTTT
.	TRBV7-2	.	TRBJ1-1	CASSLEGRGGGTEAFF	TGTGCCAGCAGCTTAGAAGGGAGGGGGGGAGGAACTGAAGCTTTCTTT
.	TRBV28	.	TRBJ1-5	CASTISNQPQHF	TGTGCCAGCACTATAAGCAATCAGCCCCAGCATTTT
.	TRBV9	.	TRBJ1-2	CASRPGGADIYTF	TGTGCCAGCAGGCCCGGAGGGGCAGACATCTACACCTTC
.	TRBV11-2	.	TRBJ1-2	CASSLGPGNYGYTF	TGTGCCAGCAGCTTAGGCCCAGGGAATTATGGCTACACCTTC
.	TRBV4-3	.	TRBJ1-4	CASSQEQTGTEKLFF	TGCGCCAGCAGCCAAGAACAAACAGGGACGGAAAAACTGTTTTTT
.	TRBV29-1	.	TRBJ1-4	CSVWTYGSEKLFF	TGCAGCGTCTGGACCTATGGGAGTGAAAAACTGTTTTTT
TRBD2	TRBV7-9	.	TRBJ2-5	CASSLVGGMETQYF	TGTGCCAGCAGCTTAGTCGGGGGGATGGAGACCCAGTACTTC
.	TRBV15	few	TRBJ1-3	CATSRGFLLDSFYSGNTIYF	TGTGCCACCAGCAGAGGCTTCCTCCTTGACAGCTTCTACTCTGGAAACACCATATATTTT
TRBD1	TRBV2	few	TRBJ2-7	CASSEVQGALGEQYF	TGTGCCAGCAGTGAAGTGCAGGGGGCCCTCGGGGAGCAGTACTTC
TRBD1	TRBV28	.	TRBJ1-2	CASSSLGQGDYGYTF	TGTGCCAGCAGCTCCCTCGGACAGGGTGACTATGGCTACACCTTC
.	TRBV19	.	TRBJ1-1	CASSIELGGINTEAFF	TGTGCCAGTAGTATAGAACTCGGCGGGATCAACACTGAAGCTTTCTTT
.	TRBV5-1	many	TRBJ1-2	CASSADTGSGYTF	TGCGCCAGCAGCGCAGATACAGGGTCAGGCTACACCTTC
TRBD1	TRBV5-1	once	TRBJ1-1	CASSLVGQGITEAFF	TGCGCCAGCAGCTTGGTAGGACAGGGGATCACTGAAGCTTTCTTT
.	TRBV10-3	.	TRBJ1-3	CAISESHAGNTIYF	TGTGCCATCAGTGAGAGCCACGCTGGAAACACCATATATTTT
TRBD1	TRBV27	.	TRBJ1-1	CASSLDRGGTEAFF	TGTGCCAGCAGCCTGGACAGGGGGGGCACTGAAGCTTTCTTT
TRBD2	TRBV4-1	.	TRBJ2-5	CASSQLRTAGGPRETQYF	TGCGCCAGCAGCCAACTCAGAACAGCGGGGGGGCCGAGAGAGACCCAGTACTTC
.	TRBV7-2	.	TRBJ1-1	CASSYNGLPTEAFF	TGTGCCAGCAGCTACAACGGACTTCCCACTGAAGCTTTCTTT
TRBD2	TRBV7-2	.	TRBJ2-1	CASSLRRSGGGISYNEQFF	TGTGCCAGCAGCTTAAGACGAAGCGGGGGAGGAATATCCTACAATGAGCAGTTCTTC
.	TRBV30	.	TRBJ2-2	CAWSGTTDTGELFF	TGTGCCTGGAGTGGGACTACTGACACCGGGGAGCTGTTTTTT
.	TRBV28	.	TRBJ2-7	CASLTKTGDYEQYF	TGTGCCAGCCTAACGAAGACGGGAGACTACGAGCAGTACTTC
.	TRBV30	.	TRBJ1-5	CAWSGGGNQPQHF	TGTGCCTGGAGTGGGGGGGGCAATCAGCCCCAGCATTTT
.	TRBV27	.	TRBJ2-5	CASSLYAGSPETQYF	TGTGCCAGCAGTTTATACGCGGGGTCCCCGGAGACCCAGTACTTC
TRBD1	TRBV27	.	TRBJ1-6	CASSRDRVFGSPLHF	TGTGCCAGCAGCAGGGACAGGGTATTTGGTTCACCCCTCCACTTT
TRBD2	TRBV11-3	.	TRBJ2-5	CASSPGTSGEETQYF	TGTGCCAGCAGCCCCGGGACTAGCGGGGAGGAGACCCAGTACTTC
TRBD1	TRBV13	.	TRBJ1-1	CASSLRLMDRRNTEAFF	TGTGCCAGCAGCTTACGATTAATGGACAGGAGGAACACTGAAGCTTTCTTT
.	TRBV5-5	once	TRBJ1-1	CASSMGSRLKGTEAFF	TGTGCCAGCAGCATGGGGTCGAGGCTCAAAGGCACTGAAGCTTTCTTT
TRBD2	TRBV5-1	.	TRBJ2-7	CASSYLGGSGAYEQYF	TGCGCCAGCAGCTACCTAGGGGGTAGCGGGGCCTACGAGCAGTACTTC
TRBD1	TRBV14	.	TRBJ1-1	CASSPDDRVRWTEAFF	TGTGCCAGCAGCCCAGACGACAGGGTAAGATGGACTGAAGCTTTCTTT
.	TRBV27	.	TRBJ1-1	CASRAGGTEAFF	TGTGCCAGCAGGGCTGGGGGGACTGAAGCTTTCTTT
TRBD1	TRBV30	.	TRBJ2-7	CAWIAGTGAINEQYF	TGTGCCTGGATAGCCGGGACAGGGGCTATCAACGAGCAGTACTTC
TRBD1	TRBV6-7	.	TRBJ1-5	CASSYSIGTGFQPQHF	TGTGCCAGCAGTTACTCGATAGGGACAGGTTTTCAGCCCCAGCATTTT
.	TRBV3-1/TRBV3-2	.	TRBJ2-1	CASSQGHNEQFF	TGTGCCAGCAGCCAAGGGCACAATGAGCAGTTCTTC
TRBD1	TRBV20-1	.	TRBJ1-5	CSASGQGIGKPQHF	TGCAGTGCTAGTGGACAGGGGATAGGGAAGCCCCAGCATTTT
.	TRBV27	.	TRBJ1-6	CASKRDSYNSPLHF	TGTGCCAGCAAAAGAGACTCCTATAATTCACCCCTCCACTTT
TRBD1	TRBV7-9	.	TRBJ2-1	CASSLTGGWEFF	TGTGCCAGCAGCCTAACAGGGGGCTGGGAGTTCTTC
.	TRBV7-2	.	TRBJ1-1	CASSPIQSTFRVRAEAFF	TGTGCCAGCAGCCCTATCCAATCGACGTTCAGAGTACGGGCTGAAGCTTTCTTT
TRBD1	TRBV10-3	.	TRBJ1-2	CAITPQTGINYGYTF	TGTGCCATCACTCCCCAGACAGGGATCAACTATGGCTACACCTTC